The TCR beta chain described here comes from a study of blood T cells in healthy people across ages. V lost 3 bases, J lost 0 bases, and 14 bases lay in between. The CDR3 extends over 16 amino acids. The germline CDR1 and CDR2 sequences are KGHSH and LQKENI. Through a sample-barcoded 5' primer and a J-beta primer mix, a second PCR was run for roughly 6 to 12 cycles. Via MiXCR, TCRdb re-called the 5' RACE reads, giving one row per CDR3 protein. Of 700,000 to 1,000,000 distinct CDR3 sequences in the sample, approximately 44% were seen once. The origin of this receptor is a man aged 60 to 75 in good health. The sample consisted of blood. V is TRBV18 and J is TRBJ2-5; D not certain. CDR3 DNA: TGTGCCAGCTCACCGTCGACCCGATGGGACCAAGAGACCCAGTACTTC. Translation: CASSPSTRWDQETQYF.